Listed below are T cell receptor beta chains from one sample, sequenced in a study of blood T cell repertoires in COVID-19. Assay: immunoSEQ multiplex PCR; the TCRdb copy retains only in-frame clones and omits some. The sample contains roughly 80,000 clones, roughly 80% of which appear only once. The sample comprised peripheral blood. All receptors derive from a man aged 55 to 70 with active or convalescent COVID-19. The CDR3 runs from the conserved cysteine through the conserved F or W. The order of the fields is V gene, J gene, D gene, clone size, CDR3 protein, CDR3 DNA. A D gene is named only where the DNA matches it firmly. The size of a clone is reported for some rows only, either as once, few or many, or as a class for expanded clones.

TRBV7-9	TRBJ1-2	-	-	CASSLDYGGRNGYTF	TGTGCCAGCAGCTTAGATTACGGGGGGCGGAATGGCTACACCTTC
TRBV19	TRBJ2-5	TRBD2	once	CASRLAGETQYF	TGTGCCAGTAGGCTAGCGGGGGAGACCCAGTACTTC
TRBV24-1	TRBJ2-1	TRBD1	-	CATQGQGANEQFF	TGTGCCACCCAGGGACAGGGGGCCAATGAGCAGTTCTTC
TRBV5-6	TRBJ2-7	-	-	CASSWGSRGYEQYF	TGTGCCAGCAGCTGGGGTAGTCGGGGCTACGAGCAGTACTTC
TRBV2	TRBJ1-3	TRBD1	-	CATSGQGAGNTIYF	TGTGCCACCTCGGGACAGGGGGCTGGAAACACCATATATTTT
TRBV29-1	TRBJ2-1	-	-	CSTRVNDFSNNEQFF	TGCAGCACTAGAGTGAATGATTTCTCAAACAATGAGCAGTTCTTC
TRBV14	TRBJ2-2	TRBD2	-	CASSQKLARYTGELFF	TGTGCCAGCAGCCAAAAACTAGCGAGGTACACCGGGGAGCTGTTTTTT
TRBV14	TRBJ1-5	-	-	CASSLAGGQPQHF	TGTGCCAGCAGCCTAGCGGGGGGGCAGCCCCAGCATTTT
TRBV2	TRBJ2-3	TRBD2	once	CASSSSGGAGDTQYF	TGTGCCAGCAGTTCTAGCGGGGGGGCAGGAGATACGCAGTATTTT
TRBV7-2	TRBJ1-2	-	-	CASSFQGIYNGYTF	TGTGCCAGCAGCTTCCAGGGGATCTATAATGGCTACACCTTC
TRBV5-6	TRBJ1-6	-	-	CASSLVNNRVNSPLHF	TGTGCCAGCAGCTTGGTAAATAACAGGGTGAATTCACCCCTCCACTTT
TRBV9	TRBJ2-5	TRBD2	-	CASSVAEWAGGAKTQYF	TGTGCCAGCAGCGTAGCGGAGTGGGCGGGGGGCGCCAAGACCCAGTACTTC
TRBV5-4	TRBJ2-7	TRBD2	few	CASSPGTSGGARYEQYF	TGTGCCAGCAGCCCTGGGACTAGCGGGGGGGCGAGGTACGAGCAGTACTTC
TRBV6-5	TRBJ1-2	TRBD1	-	CASSYSRQGDYGYTF	TGTGCCAGCAGTTACTCACGACAGGGGGACTATGGCTACACCTTC
TRBV9	TRBJ2-2	-	few	CASSVEGAGGELFF	TGTGCCAGCAGCGTAGAGGGAGCGGGCGGGGAGCTGTTTTTT
TRBV6-1	TRBJ1-2	TRBD1	few	CASSSTGAGYGYTF	TGTGCCAGCAGCTCCACAGGGGCAGGCTATGGCTACACCTTC
TRBV6-1	TRBJ1-5	TRBD1	-	CASSEGSGGPRQPQHF	TGTGCCAGCAGTGAAGGCTCAGGGGGCCCCAGGCAGCCCCAGCATTTT
TRBV11-2	TRBJ2-3	TRBD1	-	CASSLDRGKDTQYF	TGTGCCAGCAGCTTGGACAGGGGTAAGGATACGCAGTATTTT
TRBV6-5	TRBJ2-7	-	once	CASSSILEGVAEQYF	TGTGCCAGCAGCTCAATCTTAGAGGGGGTAGCCGAGCAGTACTTC
TRBV7-2	TRBJ2-3	TRBD2	-	CASSLGGGATDTQYF	TGTGCCAGCAGCTTAGGCGGGGGGGCCACAGATACGCAGTATTTT
TRBV19	TRBJ1-5	TRBD1	-	CASSPQGAGNQPQHF	TGTGCCAGTAGTCCCCAGGGGGCTGGGAATCAGCCCCAGCATTTT
TRBV19	TRBJ2-6	-	few	CASSIPAGRGSGANVLTF	TGTGCCAGTAGTATACCAGCCGGTAGGGGCTCTGGGGCCAACGTCCTGACTTTC
TRBV6-5	TRBJ2-5	-	-	CASSFGGETQYF	TGTGCCAGCAGTTTCGGGGGAGAAACCCAGTACTTC
TRBV3-1/TRBV3-2	TRBJ2-7	-	-	CASSQEGLFYEQYF	TGTGCCAGCAGCCAAGAGGGACTTTTCTACGAGCAGTACTTC
TRBV14	TRBJ1-1	-	-	CASSQEVPGAEAFF	TGTGCCAGCAGCCAAGAGGTGCCAGGGGCTGAAGCTTTCTTT
TRBV9	TRBJ1-2	TRBD1	few	CASSGPGTGFLYGYTF	TGTGCCAGCAGCGGACCCGGGACAGGTTTCCTCTATGGCTACACCTTC
TRBV6-4	TRBJ1-5	-	-	CASSVQDGQPQHF	TGTGCCAGCAGTGTACAGGATGGGCAGCCCCAGCATTTT
TRBV15	TRBJ2-5	TRBD2	-	CATSRDWAGRGETQYF	TGTGCCACCAGCAGAGATTGGGCGGGGAGGGGAGAGACCCAGTACTTC
TRBV7-9	TRBJ2-2	-	-	CASSLVSSISTGELFF	TGTGCCAGCAGCTTAGTTTCTAGCATTAGCACCGGGGAGCTGTTTTTT
TRBV6-5	TRBJ1-1	-	-	CASTQGSEAFF	TGTGCCAGCACGCAGGGATCTGAAGCTTTCTTT
TRBV9	TRBJ2-3	-	-	CASSVVPRDTQYF	TGTGCCAGCAGCGTAGTCCCCCGAGATACGCAGTATTTT
TRBV5-5	TRBJ1-5	-	-	CASSYGGRGQPQHF	TGTGCCAGCAGCTACGGGGGTCGAGGTCAGCCCCAGCATTTT
TRBV19	TRBJ2-5	TRBD2	-	CASSIVGLAGGQETQYF	TGTGCCAGTAGTATAGTGGGACTAGCGGGGGGACAAGAGACCCAGTACTTC
TRBV5-4	TRBJ1-2	-	-	CASSSTAYYTF	TGTGCCAGCAGCTCAACAGCCTACTACACCTTC
TRBV19	TRBJ2-1	TRBD2	-	CASLSGDGGQFF	TGTGCCAGCCTTAGCGGGGATGGGGGGCAGTTCTTC
TRBV11-3	TRBJ2-3	TRBD2	-	CASSLGGTNTDTQYF	TGTGCCAGCAGCTTAGGTGGGACTAACACAGATACGCAGTATTTT
TRBV2	TRBJ1-2	-	-	CASEQASFGYTF	TGTGCCAGCGAACAGGCCTCCTTCGGCTACACCTTC
TRBV29-1	TRBJ1-1	TRBD1	-	CSVGDRTQGTEAFF	TGCAGCGTTGGGGACAGGACTCAGGGCACTGAAGCTTTCTTT
TRBV9	TRBJ1-1	-	-	CASSDQTGPLSNTEAFF	TGTGCCAGCAGCGACCAAACAGGCCCCTTATCGAACACTGAAGCTTTCTTT
TRBV5-6	TRBJ2-5	-	-	CASSLAGIKETQYF	TGTGCCAGCAGCTTGGCAGGTATCAAAGAGACCCAGTACTTC
TRBV2	TRBJ1-5	TRBD1	-	CASSIDRGSNQPQHF	TGTGCCAGCAGCATTGACAGGGGGAGCAATCAGCCCCAGCATTTT
TRBV19	TRBJ2-7	-	few	CASKAAVSSYEQYF	TGTGCCAGTAAAGCAGCGGTGAGCTCCTACGAGCAGTACTTC
TRBV6-2/TRBV6-3	TRBJ1-6	-	-	CASSQGAAGRRSPLHF	TGTGCCAGCAGCCAAGGGGCAGCCGGGAGGCGGTCACCCCTCCACTTT
TRBV4-3	TRBJ1-4	TRBD1	-	CASSPRTGSNEKLFF	TGCGCCAGCAGCCCCCGGACAGGTTCTAATGAAAAACTGTTTTTT
TRBV19	TRBJ2-3	TRBD1	-	CASSSGQGGPDTQYF	TGTGCCAGTAGTTCGGGACAGGGGGGGCCAGATACGCAGTATTTT
TRBV29-1	TRBJ2-5	-	-	CSVEISGETQYF	TGCAGCGTTGAAATCTCGGGGGAGACCCAGTACTTC
TRBV7-2	TRBJ2-2	-	-	CASSLVGGPVTGELFF	TGTGCCAGCAGCTTAGTGGGGGGGCCGGTCACCGGGGAGCTGTTTTTT
TRBV3-1/TRBV3-2	TRBJ2-3	-	-	CASSLYKRGYF	TGTGCCAGCAGCCTCTATAAACGGGGGTATTTT
TRBV24-1	TRBJ2-3	TRBD1	-	CATSDPWTGTGTDTQYF	TGTGCCACCAGTGATCCCTGGACAGGGACAGGTACAGATACGCAGTATTTT
TRBV10-3	TRBJ2-3	-	-	CAISDPREQYF	TGTGCCATCAGTGACCCCCGGGAGCAGTATTTT
TRBV5-1	TRBJ1-4	-	-	CASSPETGTWAEKLFF	TGCGCCAGCAGCCCTGAAACCGGGACATGGGCGGAAAAACTGTTTTTT
TRBV2	TRBJ2-1	-	-	CASRSGGIYNEQFF	TGTGCCAGCAGGTCAGGGGGGATTTACAATGAGCAGTTCTTC
TRBV9	TRBJ2-3	-	-	CASSVEAFTTDTQYF	TGTGCCAGCAGCGTAGAAGCTTTTACCACAGATACGCAGTATTTT
TRBV19	TRBJ2-7	-	-	CASSTGDFYEQYF	TGTGCCAGTAGTACCGGGGACTTCTACGAGCAGTACTTC
TRBV9	TRBJ1-2	-	few	CASSSRDSYGYTF	TGTGCCAGCAGCTCACGAGACAGCTATGGCTACACCTTC
TRBV7-2	TRBJ1-2	TRBD1	-	CASSPGQGHYGYTF	TGTGCCAGCAGCCCAGGACAGGGGCACTATGGCTACACCTTC
TRBV27	TRBJ1-1	-	-	CASSLGVRAEAFF	TGTGCCAGCAGTTTAGGGGTCAGGGCTGAAGCTTTCTTT
TRBV6-2/TRBV6-3	TRBJ2-1	-	-	CASSYYTGPYNEQFF	TGTGCCAGCAGTTATTATACAGGGCCCTACAATGAGCAGTTCTTC
TRBV5-4	TRBJ1-2	-	few	CASSSRQVGGYTF	TGTGCCAGCAGCTCCCGACAGGTCGGTGGCTACACCTTC
TRBV19	TRBJ2-1	TRBD2	-	CASTPASGFYNEQFF	TGTGCCAGTACCCCGGCTAGCGGCTTCTACAATGAGCAGTTCTTC